These T cell receptor beta chains were read from a single sample in a study of blood T cell repertoires in COVID-19. Some clones are missing from TCRdb's copy, which holds only in-frame ones; the method was immunoSEQ multiplex PCR. This table has about 99,000 clones, roughly four fifths appearing once. The material sequenced was peripheral blood. The receptor source for this set is a man older than 75 with COVID-19, enrolled during active disease. Both conserved end residues are part of each CDR3. The order of the fields is clone size, V gene, J gene, D gene, CDR3 protein, CDR3 DNA. D genes are given only for firm matches. Clone size is not always given. Where it is, it says once, few, many or a class for expanded clones.

>-|TRBV28|TRBJ2-7|-
CASSFGGTTYEQYF
TGTGCCAGCAGTTTCGGAGGGACCACCTACGAGCAGTACTTC
>-|TRBV6-1|TRBJ2-5|-
CASSEAGVGGRKETQYF
TGTGCCAGCAGTGAAGCGGGGGTCGGGGGGCGCAAAGAGACCCAGTACTTC
>-|TRBV5-1|TRBJ2-3|-
CASSPDRSTDTQYF
TGCGCCAGCAGCCCCGACAGGAGCACAGATACGCAGTATTTT
>once|TRBV2|TRBJ1-1|TRBD1
CASSVQGMNTEAFF
TGTGCCAGCAGTGTACAGGGGATGAACACTGAAGCTTTCTTT
>-|TRBV7-2|TRBJ2-3|TRBD2
CASSLALAGRQYF
TGTGCCAGCAGCTTAGCCTTAGCGGGGAGGCAGTATTTT
>-|TRBV6-5|TRBJ1-3|-
CASSLHGNTIYF
TGTGCCAGCAGTTTACATGGAAACACCATATATTTT
>-|TRBV28|TRBJ2-7|-
CASREHRVAYEQYF
TGTGCCAGCAGAGAGCACAGGGTCGCCTACGAGCAGTACTTC
>-|TRBV6-6|TRBJ1-5|-
CASSYAGGGQPQHF
TGTGCCAGCAGTTACGCCGGGGGGGGCCAGCCCCAGCATTTT
>-|TRBV7-2|TRBJ1-5|-
CASSLEAGGYNQPQHF
TGTGCCAGCAGCTTAGAAGCGGGGGGATATAATCAGCCCCAGCATTTT
>-|TRBV25-1|TRBJ2-5|TRBD2
CASSAVGRGWETQYF
TGTGCCAGCAGTGCCGTCGGGAGGGGTTGGGAGACCCAGTACTTC
>many|TRBV29-1|TRBJ2-7|TRBD2
CSVGKGRRTSGNSYEQYF
TGCAGCGTTGGTAAGGGACGGCGGACTAGCGGGAACTCCTACGAGCAGTACTTC
>-|TRBV5-6|TRBJ1-4|-
CASSLKPRDEKLFF
TGTGCCAGCAGCCTGAAGCCGCGGGATGAAAAACTGTTTTTT
>-|TRBV4-2|TRBJ2-5|-
CASSQKGGGVETQYF
TGTGCCAGCAGCCAAAAGGGGGGAGGGGTCGAGACCCAGTACTTC
>-|TRBV19|TRBJ1-4|-
CASMALLGSRYEKLFF
TGTGCCAGTATGGCCCTCCTCGGCTCGAGGTATGAAAAACTGTTTTTT
>few|TRBV24-1|TRBJ2-1|TRBD2
CATSDQRENILGEQFF
TGTGCCACCAGTGACCAGCGGGAGAATATACTTGGTGAGCAGTTCTTC
>-|TRBV5-1|TRBJ1-1|-
CASSPNWGTPNTEAFF
TGCGCCAGCAGCCCGAACTGGGGGACACCGAACACTGAAGCTTTCTTT
>-|TRBV6-2/TRBV6-3|TRBJ2-2|TRBD1
CASSYTRQGAGELFF
TGTGCCAGCAGTTACACCCGCCAGGGGGCCGGGGAGCTGTTTTTT
>-|TRBV14|TRBJ1-1|TRBD1
CASSYGTGTEAFF
TGTGCCAGCAGCTACGGGACAGGCACTGAAGCTTTCTTT
>few|TRBV28|TRBJ1-4|TRBD1
CASSSAGTEEEKLFF
TGTGCCAGCAGTTCCGCCGGGACAGAAGAGGAAAAACTGTTTTTT
>-|TRBV12-3/TRBV12-4|TRBJ1-1|-
CASSLLLASEAFF
TGTGCCAGCAGTTTACTCTTAGCCTCTGAAGCTTTCTTT
>-|TRBV12-3/TRBV12-4|TRBJ2-3|-
CASSLDGADTQYF
TGTGCCAGCAGTTTAGACGGGGCAGATACGCAGTATTTT
>-|TRBV3-1/TRBV3-2|TRBJ1-6|-
CASSQGHRQNSPLHF
TGTGCCAGCAGCCAAGGTCACAGACAGAATTCACCCCTCCACTTT
>-|TRBV19|TRBJ1-5|-
CASSEVQGGSNQPQHF
TGTGCCAGTAGCGAGGTACAGGGCGGTAGCAATCAGCCCCAGCATTTT
>-|TRBV9|TRBJ1-2|TRBD1
CASSFGQGRVYGYTF
TGTGCCAGCAGCTTTGGACAGGGTCGGGTTTATGGCTACACCTTC
>once|TRBV19|TRBJ2-3|-
CASSIGSSTGSDTQYF
TGTGCCAGTAGTATAGGGTCCTCCACAGGGAGCGATACGCAGTATTTT
>-|TRBV30|TRBJ2-1|-
CAWSVLFGRAGYNEQFF
TGTGCCTGGAGTGTACTTTTCGGACGGGCGGGGTACAATGAGCAGTTCTTC
>few|TRBV28|TRBJ2-5|TRBD1
CASSWDRVLTTQYF
TGTGCCAGCAGTTGGGACAGGGTCCTCACGACCCAGTACTTC
>-|TRBV2|TRBJ2-1|TRBD2
CASSTGTSVHNEQFF
TGTGCCAGCAGTACCGGGACTAGCGTGCACAATGAGCAGTTCTTC
>-|TRBV30|TRBJ2-5|-
CAWTPNPTYDRISYQETQYF
TGTGCCTGGACCCCAAACCCAACCTACGACAGGATTTCGTACCAAGAGACCCAGTACTTC
>-|TRBV27|TRBJ1-6|-
CASRPSGRRSSPLHF
TGTGCCAGCAGACCCTCCGGGAGACGTAGCTCACCCCTCCACTTT
>once|TRBV5-1|TRBJ2-3|TRBD2
CASVPRGGRADTQYF
TGCGCCAGTGTCCCGCGGGGGGGCCGCGCAGATACGCAGTATTTT
>-|TRBV30|TRBJ1-4|TRBD1
CAWNPDRSQSEKLFF
TGTGCCTGGAACCCGGACAGGTCTCAGTCGGAAAAACTGTTTTTT
>-|TRBV6-1|TRBJ2-7|TRBD2
CASSERGTSGGYEQYF
TGTGCCAGCAGTGAACGAGGGACTAGCGGGGGATACGAGCAGTACTTC
>-|TRBV5-1|TRBJ2-5|TRBD2
CASAPWAGGPSQYF
TGCGCCAGCGCCCCCTGGGCGGGGGGGCCTTCCCAGTACTTC
>-|TRBV16|TRBJ1-6|-
CASSGLNNSPLHF
TGTGCCAGCAGCGGACTGAATAATTCACCCCTCCACTTT
>-|TRBV7-2|TRBJ2-1|-
CASSSYGLINEQFF
TGTGCCAGCAGCTCCTATGGACTTATCAATGAGCAGTTCTTC
>-|TRBV27|TRBJ2-5|-
CASSLRSAGWMETQYF
TGTGCCAGCAGTTTGAGGTCCGCGGGGTGGATGGAGACCCAGTACTTC
>-|TRBV11-2|TRBJ1-1|-
CASSKGFSDTEAFF
TGTGCCAGCAGCAAGGGGTTTTCGGACACTGAAGCTTTCTTT
>-|TRBV3-1/TRBV3-2|TRBJ2-7|-
CASSPTTAYEQYF
TGTGCCAGCAGTCCGACTACCGCCTACGAGCAGTACTTC
>-|TRBV2|TRBJ2-3|-
CASRISGIAASTDTQYF
TGTGCCAGCAGGATATCGGGGATAGCGGCTAGCACAGATACGCAGTATTTT
>-|TRBV30|TRBJ1-6|TRBD1
CAWSSITGVNSPLHF
TGTGCCTGGAGCTCTATAACAGGGGTGAATTCACCCCTCCACTTT
>once|TRBV27|TRBJ2-3|-
CASSLFQGTDTQYF
TGTGCCAGCAGTTTATTCCAGGGCACAGATACGCAGTATTTT
>-|TRBV28|TRBJ2-1|TRBD2
CASSLAGEGYNEQFF
TGTGCCAGCAGCCTAGCGGGAGAGGGTTACAATGAGCAGTTCTTC